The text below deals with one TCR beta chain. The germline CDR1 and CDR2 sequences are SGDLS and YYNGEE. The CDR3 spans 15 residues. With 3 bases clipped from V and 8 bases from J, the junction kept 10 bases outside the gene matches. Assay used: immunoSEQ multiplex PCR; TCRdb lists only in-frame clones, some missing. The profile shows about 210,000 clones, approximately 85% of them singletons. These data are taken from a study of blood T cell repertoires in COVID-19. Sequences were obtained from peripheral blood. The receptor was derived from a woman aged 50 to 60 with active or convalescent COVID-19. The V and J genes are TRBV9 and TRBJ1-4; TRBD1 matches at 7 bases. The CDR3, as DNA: TGTGCCAGCAGCGCGACCGGACAGGACAGGGAAAAACTGTTTTTT. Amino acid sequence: CASSATGQDREKLFF. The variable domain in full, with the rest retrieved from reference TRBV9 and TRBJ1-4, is DSGVTQTPKHLITATGQRVTLRCSPRSGDLSVYWYQQSLDQGLQFLIQYYNGEERAKGNILERFSAQQFPDLHSELNLSSLELGDSALYFCASSATGQDREKLFFGSGTQLSVL.